This T cell receptor beta chain was sequenced during a study of blood T cells in healthy people across ages. Regarding the study as a whole: Donor CMV status, an unknown factor, possibly confounded changes in expanded clonotypes.

Alongside a J-beta primer mix, a sample-barcoded 5' primer served in a second PCR lasting roughly 6 to 11 cycles. Each cDNA molecule carried a tag from a template-switch adaptor that contained 12 random nucleotides. TCRdb ran MiXCR on the 5' RACE reads and lists one entry per CDR3 protein. The sample lists more than 1.4 million distinct CDR3 sequences, about 40% occurring once. Germline-derived CDR1 and CDR2 are DFQATT and SNEGSKA (reference sequence). The CDR3 has 16 residues. The V and J ends lost 5 bases and 2 bases respectively, with 21 bases between them. Remarks on this clonotype: The antigen remains unidentified.

This clonotype was obtained from a woman aged 18-30 years in good health. The source material was blood. The rearrangement uses TRBV20-1 and TRBJ1-2; D is possibly TRBD1 (5 bases). Written as DNA, the CDR3 is TGCAGTGCTGGACCTACAGGCACCCCCACCAACTATGGCTACACCTTC. It specifies CSAGPTGTPTNYGYTF.